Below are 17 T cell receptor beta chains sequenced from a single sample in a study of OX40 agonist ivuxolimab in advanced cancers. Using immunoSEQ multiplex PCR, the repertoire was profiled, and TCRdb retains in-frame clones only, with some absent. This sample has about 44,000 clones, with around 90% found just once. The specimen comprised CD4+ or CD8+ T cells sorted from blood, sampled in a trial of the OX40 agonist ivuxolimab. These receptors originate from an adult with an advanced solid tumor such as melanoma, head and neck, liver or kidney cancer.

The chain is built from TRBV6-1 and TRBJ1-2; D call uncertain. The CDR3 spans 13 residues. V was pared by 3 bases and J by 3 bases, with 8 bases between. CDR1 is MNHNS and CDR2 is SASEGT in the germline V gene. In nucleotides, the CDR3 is TGTGCCAGCAGTGATGGAGGGTACTATGGCTACACCTTC. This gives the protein CASSDGGYYGYTF.

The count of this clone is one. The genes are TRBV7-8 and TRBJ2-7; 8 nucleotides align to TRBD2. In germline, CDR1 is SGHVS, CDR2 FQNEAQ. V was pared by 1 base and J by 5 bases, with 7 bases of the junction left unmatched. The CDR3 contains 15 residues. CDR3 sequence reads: CASSLGVGGADEQYF. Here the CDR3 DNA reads TGTGCCAGCAGCTTAGGGGTCGGGGGGGCGGACGAGCAGTACTTC. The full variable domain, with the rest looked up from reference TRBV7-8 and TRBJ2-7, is GAGVSQSPRYKVAKRGQDVALRCDPISGHVSLFWYQQALGQGPEFLTYFQNEAQLDKSGLPSDRFFAERPEGSVSTLKIQRTQQEDSAVYLCASSLGVGGADEQYFGPGTRLTVT.

The CDR3 reads CASSTRGGPYNEQFF. CDR3 DNA sequence: TGTGCCAGCAGCACCCGGGGGGGCCCTTACAATGAGCAGTTCTTC. The chain couples TRBV9 to TRBJ2-1; 8 nucleotides line up with TRBD2. Looked up from germline, CDR1 is SGDLS and CDR2 is YYNGEE. After removal of 4 bases from V and 4 bases from J, the junction contained 7 bases not matched to a gene. The CDR3 is 15 residues long.

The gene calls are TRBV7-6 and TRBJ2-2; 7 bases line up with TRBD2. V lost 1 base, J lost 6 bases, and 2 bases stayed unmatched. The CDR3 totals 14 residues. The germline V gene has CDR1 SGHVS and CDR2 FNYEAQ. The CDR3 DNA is TGTGCCAGCAGCTTAGGGGGACTACCCGGGGAGCTGTTTTTT. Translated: CASSLGGLPGELFF.

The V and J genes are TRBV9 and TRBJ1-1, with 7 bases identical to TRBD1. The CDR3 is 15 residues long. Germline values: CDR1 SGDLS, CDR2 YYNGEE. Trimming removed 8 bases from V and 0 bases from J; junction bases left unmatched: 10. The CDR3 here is CASRPLGQMNTEAFF. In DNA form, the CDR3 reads TGTGCCAGTCGCCCTTTGGGACAGATGAACACTGAAGCTTTCTTT.

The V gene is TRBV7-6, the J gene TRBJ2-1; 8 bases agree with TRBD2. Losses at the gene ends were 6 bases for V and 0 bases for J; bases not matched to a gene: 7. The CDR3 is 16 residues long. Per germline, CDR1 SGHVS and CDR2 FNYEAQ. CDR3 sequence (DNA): TGTGCCAGCAGGTCCGAGAGCGGGAGCTCCTACAATGAGCAGTTCTTC. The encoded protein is CASRSESGSSYNEQFF.

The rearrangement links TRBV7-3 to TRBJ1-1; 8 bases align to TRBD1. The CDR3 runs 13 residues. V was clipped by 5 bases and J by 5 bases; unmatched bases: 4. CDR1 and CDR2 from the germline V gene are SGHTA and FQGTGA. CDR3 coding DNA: TGTGCCAGCAGCCTGTACAGGGGGACTGAAGCTTTCTTT. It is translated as CASSLYRGTEAFF.

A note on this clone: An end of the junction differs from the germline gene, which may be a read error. The DNA of the CDR3 is TGCGCCAGCACCCAACATGCTAGCACAGATACGCAGTATTTT. Translation: CASTQHASTDTQYF. The J gene is TRBJ2-3, the V gene TRBV4-1; D remains ambiguous. This CDR3 has 14 amino acids. Germline V gives CDR1 MGHRA, CDR2 YSYEKL.

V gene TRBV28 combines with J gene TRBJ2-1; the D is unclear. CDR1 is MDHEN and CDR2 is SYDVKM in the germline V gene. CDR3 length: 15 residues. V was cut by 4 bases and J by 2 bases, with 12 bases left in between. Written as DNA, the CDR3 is TGTGCCAGCAGTTGGGAAGGGAACGCCTACAATGAGCAGTTCTTC. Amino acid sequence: CASSWEGNAYNEQFF.

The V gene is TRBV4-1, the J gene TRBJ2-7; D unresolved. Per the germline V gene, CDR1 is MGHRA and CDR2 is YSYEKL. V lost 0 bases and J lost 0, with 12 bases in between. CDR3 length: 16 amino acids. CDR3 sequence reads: CASSQEAGPGSYEQYF. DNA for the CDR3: TGCGCCAGCAGCCAAGAAGCAGGCCCGGGCTCCTACGAGCAGTACTTC.

The CDR3 nucleotides are TGTGCCAGTAGTCACAGGGGCGACAATGAGCAGTTCTTC. Residues: CASSHRGDNEQFF. The chain carries TRBV19 and TRBJ2-1; 7 bases fit TRBD1. Germline CDR1 is LNHDA and CDR2 is SQIVND (reference sequence). Unmatched junction bases numbered 3, after V lost 5 bases and J lost 5 bases. The CDR3 runs to 13 residues.

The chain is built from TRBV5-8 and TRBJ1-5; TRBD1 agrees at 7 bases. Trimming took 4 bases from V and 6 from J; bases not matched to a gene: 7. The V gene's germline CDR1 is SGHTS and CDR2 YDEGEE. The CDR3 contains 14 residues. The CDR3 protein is CASSTRTGGQPQHF. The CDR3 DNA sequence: TGTGCCAGCAGCACCCGGACAGGTGGTCAGCCCCAGCATTTT.

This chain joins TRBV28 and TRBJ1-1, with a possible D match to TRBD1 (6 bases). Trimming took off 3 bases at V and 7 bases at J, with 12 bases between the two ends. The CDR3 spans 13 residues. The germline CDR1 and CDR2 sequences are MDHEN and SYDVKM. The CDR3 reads CASSLPGAYEAFF. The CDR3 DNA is TGTGCCAGCAGTTTGCCAGGGGCCTATGAAGCTTTCTTT.

The CDR3, as DNA: TGTGCCAGCAGTTCGGACACGGCGATAGACTACGAGCAGTACTTC. Encoded protein: CASSSDTAIDYEQYF. This chain connects TRBV2 to TRBJ2-7; a possible D gene is TRBD1 (5 bases). The CDR3 is 15 residues long. Per the germline V gene, CDR1 is SNHLY and CDR2 is FYNNEI. V was trimmed by 5 bases and J by 3 bases, leaving 17 bases between them.

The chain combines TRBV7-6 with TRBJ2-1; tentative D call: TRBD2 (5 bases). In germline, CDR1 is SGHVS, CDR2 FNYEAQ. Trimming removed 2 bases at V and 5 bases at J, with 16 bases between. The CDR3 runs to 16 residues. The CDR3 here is CASSLWGSAPDNEQFF. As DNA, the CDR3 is TGTGCCAGCAGCTTATGGGGTAGCGCGCCCGACAATGAGCAGTTCTTC.

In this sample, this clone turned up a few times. The CDR3 nucleotides read TGTGCCTGGGACAGGGGGATAACCTACGAGCAGTACTTC. It is translated as CAWDRGITYEQYF. The chain joins TRBV30 to TRBJ2-7; 9 bases map to TRBD1. This CDR3 is 13 amino acids long. V lost 5 bases and J lost 2; bases outside the gene matches: 4. Germline V gene sequence: CDR1 GTSNPN, CDR2 SVGIG (reference sequence).

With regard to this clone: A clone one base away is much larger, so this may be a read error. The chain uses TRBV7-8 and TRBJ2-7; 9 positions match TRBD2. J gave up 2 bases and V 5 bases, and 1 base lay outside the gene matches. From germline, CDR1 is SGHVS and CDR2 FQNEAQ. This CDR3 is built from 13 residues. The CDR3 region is CASSPSGTYEQYF. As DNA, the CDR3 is TGTGCCAGCAGCCCTAGCGGGACCTACGAGCAGTACTTC.